This TCR beta chain is drawn from a study of CD8+ T cells in alopecia areata. To note about this clone: Its antigen is undetermined.

Germline V gene data show CDR1 as SGHVS and CDR2 as FNYEAQ. The CDR3 contains 13 residues. Trimming removed 1 base at V and 2 bases at J, with 6 bases between. Treatment meaning: oral pan-JAK inhibitor, 5-10 mg twice daily. The study team obtained lesional scalp punch biopsies and peripheral blood from alopecia areata patients. Reverse transcription of extracted RNA yielded cDNA, which provided the sequencing template. Using immunoSEQ multiplex PCR, the repertoire was profiled, and TCRdb retains in-frame clones only, with some absent. This sample carries around 200,000 clones, roughly 64% of them seen once, and the ten largest clones take over 10%. Study results and caveats: Throughout tofacitinib, many expanded lesional clones continued to persist in scalp and blood. Association of baseline CD8+ expansion with response is uncertain owing to one nonresponder.

Specimen: CD8+ T cells sorted from blood, collected at week 24, from a patient treated with tofacitinib. The sequence derives from a human donor with alopecia areata. This chain joins TRBV7-6 and TRBJ2-7; no definite D call. CDR3 sequence reads: CASSLDQTYEQYF. CDR3 nucleotide sequence: TGTGCCAGCAGCTTAGACCAAACCTACGAGCAGTACTTC. Supplemented by reference TRBV7-6 and TRBJ2-7, the full variable domain reads GAGVSQSPRYKVTKRGQDVALRCDPISGHVSLYWYRQALGQGPEFLTYFNYEAQQDKSGLPNDRFSAERPEGSISTLTIQRTEQRDSAMYRCASSLDQTYEQYFGPGTRLTVT.